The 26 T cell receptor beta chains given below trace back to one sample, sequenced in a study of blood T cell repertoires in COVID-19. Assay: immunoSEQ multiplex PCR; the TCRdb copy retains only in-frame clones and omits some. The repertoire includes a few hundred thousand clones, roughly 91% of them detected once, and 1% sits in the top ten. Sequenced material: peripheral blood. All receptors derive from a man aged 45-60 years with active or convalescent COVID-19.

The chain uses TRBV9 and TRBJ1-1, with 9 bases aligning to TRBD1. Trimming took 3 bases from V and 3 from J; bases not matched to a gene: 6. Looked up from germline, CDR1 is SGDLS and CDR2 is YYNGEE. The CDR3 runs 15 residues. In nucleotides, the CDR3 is TGTGCCAGCAGCGCCCGGGACAGGGAGGACACTGAAGCTTTCTTT. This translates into CASSARDREDTEAFF.

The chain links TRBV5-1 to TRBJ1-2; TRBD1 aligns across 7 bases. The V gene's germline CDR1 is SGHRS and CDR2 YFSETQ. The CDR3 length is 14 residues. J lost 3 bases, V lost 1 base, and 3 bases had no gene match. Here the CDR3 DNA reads TGCGCCAGCAGCTTGCGACAGGGAGACTATGGCTACACCTTC. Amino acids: CASSLRQGDYGYTF.

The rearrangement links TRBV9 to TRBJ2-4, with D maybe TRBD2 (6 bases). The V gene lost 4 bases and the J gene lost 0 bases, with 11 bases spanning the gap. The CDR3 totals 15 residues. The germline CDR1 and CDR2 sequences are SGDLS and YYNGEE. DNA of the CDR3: TGTGCCAGCAGCCGGACGGGAGAAGCCAAAAACATTCAGTACTTC. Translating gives CASSRTGEAKNIQYF. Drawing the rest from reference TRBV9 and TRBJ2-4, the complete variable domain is DSGVTQTPKHLITATGQRVTLRCSPRSGDLSVYWYQQSLDQGLQFLIQYYNGEERAKGNILERFSAQQFPDLHSELNLSSLELGDSALYFCASSRTGEAKNIQYFGAGTRLSVL.

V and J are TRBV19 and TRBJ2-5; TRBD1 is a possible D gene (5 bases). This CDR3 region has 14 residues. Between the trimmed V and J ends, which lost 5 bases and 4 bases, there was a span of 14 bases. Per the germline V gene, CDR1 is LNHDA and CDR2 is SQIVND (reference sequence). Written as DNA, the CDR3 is TGTGCCAGTAGTGTGGGGCAGGGAACAGAGACCCAGTACTTC. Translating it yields CASSVGQGTETQYF.

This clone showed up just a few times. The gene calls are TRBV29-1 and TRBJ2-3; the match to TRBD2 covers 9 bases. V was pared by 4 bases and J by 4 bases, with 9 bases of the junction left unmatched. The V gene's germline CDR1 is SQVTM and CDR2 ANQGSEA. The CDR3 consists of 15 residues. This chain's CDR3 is CSVGGVAGASDTQYF. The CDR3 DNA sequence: TGCAGCGTTGGCGGGGTAGCGGGGGCGTCAGATACGCAGTATTTT.

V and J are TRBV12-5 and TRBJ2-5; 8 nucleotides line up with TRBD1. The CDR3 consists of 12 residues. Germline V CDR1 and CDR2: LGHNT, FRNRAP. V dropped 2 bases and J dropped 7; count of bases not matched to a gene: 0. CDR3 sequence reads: CASGLTGGTQYF. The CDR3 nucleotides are TGTGCTAGTGGTTTGACAGGGGGGACCCAGTACTTC.

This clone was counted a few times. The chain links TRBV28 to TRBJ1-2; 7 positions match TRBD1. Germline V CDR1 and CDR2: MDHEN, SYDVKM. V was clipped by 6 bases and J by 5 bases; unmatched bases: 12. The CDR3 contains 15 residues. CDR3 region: CASSLGQARLYGYTF. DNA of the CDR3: TGTGCCAGCAGCCTTGGACAGGCCCGCCTTTATGGCTACACCTTC.

CDR3 bases: TGTGCCATCACCCGGACTAGCGGAAGCTCCTACGAGCAGTACTTC. As protein: CAITRTSGSSYEQYF. The chain recombines TRBV10-3 with TRBJ2-7; TRBD2 aligns across 10 bases. V lost 7 bases to trimming and J lost 0 bases; unmatched junction nucleotides: 6. This CDR3 region has 15 residues. CDR1 is ENHRY and CDR2 is SYGVKD in the germline V gene.

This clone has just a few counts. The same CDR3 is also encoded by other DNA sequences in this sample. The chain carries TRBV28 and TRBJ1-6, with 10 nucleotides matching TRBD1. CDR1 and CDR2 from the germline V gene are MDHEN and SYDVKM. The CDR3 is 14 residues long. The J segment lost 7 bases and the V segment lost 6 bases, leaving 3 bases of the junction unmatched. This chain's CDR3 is CASRPGQGNSPLHF. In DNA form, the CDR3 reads TGTGCCAGCAGGCCGGGACAGGGGAATTCACCCCTCCACTTT. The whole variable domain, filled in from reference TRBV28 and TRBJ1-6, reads DVKVTQSSRYLVKRTGEKVFLECVQDMDHENMFWYRQDPGLGLRLIYFSYDVKMKEKGDIPEGYSVSREKKERFSLILESASTNQTSMYLCASRPGQGNSPLHFGNGTRLTVT.

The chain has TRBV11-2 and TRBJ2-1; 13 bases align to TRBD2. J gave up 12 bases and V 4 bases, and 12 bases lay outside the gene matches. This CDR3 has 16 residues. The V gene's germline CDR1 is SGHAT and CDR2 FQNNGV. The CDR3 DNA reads TGTGCCAGCAGCTCCTTTACTAGCGGGGGGGCCTCCGGGCAGTTCTTC. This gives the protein CASSSFTSGGASGQFF. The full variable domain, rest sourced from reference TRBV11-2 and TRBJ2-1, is EAGVAQSPRYKIIEKRQSVAFWCNPISGHATLYWYQQILGQGPKLLIQFQNNGVVDDSQLPKDRFSAERLKGVDSTLKIQPAKLEDSAVYLCASSSFTSGGASGQFFGPGTRLTVL.

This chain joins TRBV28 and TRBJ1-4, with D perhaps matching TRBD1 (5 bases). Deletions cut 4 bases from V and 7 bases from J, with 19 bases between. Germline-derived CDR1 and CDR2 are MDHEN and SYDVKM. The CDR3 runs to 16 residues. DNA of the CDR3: TGTGCCAGCAGTTCGTCAGGGCTGTATCCTAGTGAAAAACTGTTTTTT. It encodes CASSSSGLYPSEKLFF.

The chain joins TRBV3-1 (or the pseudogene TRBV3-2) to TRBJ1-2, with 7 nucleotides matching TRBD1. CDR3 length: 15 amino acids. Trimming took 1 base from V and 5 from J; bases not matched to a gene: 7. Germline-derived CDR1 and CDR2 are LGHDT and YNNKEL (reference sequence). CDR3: CASSQGQSGGYGYTF. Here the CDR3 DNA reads TGTGCCAGCAGCCAAGGCCAGTCAGGGGGTTATGGCTACACCTTC.

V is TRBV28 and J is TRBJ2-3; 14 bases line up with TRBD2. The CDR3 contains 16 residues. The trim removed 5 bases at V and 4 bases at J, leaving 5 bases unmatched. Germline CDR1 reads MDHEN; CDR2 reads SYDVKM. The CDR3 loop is CASSRLAGGRPDTQYF. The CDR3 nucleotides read TGTGCCAGCAGTCGACTAGCGGGAGGGCGACCAGATACGCAGTATTTT.

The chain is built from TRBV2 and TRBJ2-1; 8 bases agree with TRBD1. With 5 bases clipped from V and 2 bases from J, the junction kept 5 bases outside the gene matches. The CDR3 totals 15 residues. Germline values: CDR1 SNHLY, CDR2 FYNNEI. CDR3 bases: TGTGCCAGCAGTTTATCAGGGGGCCCCTACAATGAGCAGTTCTTC. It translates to CASSLSGGPYNEQFF.

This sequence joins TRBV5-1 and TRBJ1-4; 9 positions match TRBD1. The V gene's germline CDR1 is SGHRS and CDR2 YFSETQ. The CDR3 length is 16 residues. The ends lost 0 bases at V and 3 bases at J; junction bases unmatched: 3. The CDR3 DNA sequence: TGCGCCAGCAGCTTGGGGGACAGGGAGGCTAATGAAAAACTGTTTTTT. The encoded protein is CASSLGDREANEKLFF. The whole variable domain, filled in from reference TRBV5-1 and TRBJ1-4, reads KAGVTQTPRYLIKTRGQQVTLSCSPISGHRSVSWYQQTPGQGLQFLFEYFSETQRNKGNFPGRFSGRQFSNSRSEMNVSTLELGDSALYLCASSLGDREANEKLFFGSGTQLSVL.

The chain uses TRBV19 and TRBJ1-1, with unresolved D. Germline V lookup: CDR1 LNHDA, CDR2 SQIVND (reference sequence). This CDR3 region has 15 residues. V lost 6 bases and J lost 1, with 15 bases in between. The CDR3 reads CASRLPDSSNTEAFF. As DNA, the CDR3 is TGTGCCAGTAGACTACCGGACTCATCGAACACTGAAGCTTTCTTT. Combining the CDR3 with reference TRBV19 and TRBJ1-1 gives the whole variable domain DGGITQSPKYLFRKEGQNVTLSCEQNLNHDAMYWYRQDPGQGLRLIYYSQIVNDFQKGDIAEGYSVSREKKESFPLTVTSAQKNPTAFYLCASRLPDSSNTEAFFGQGTRLTVV.

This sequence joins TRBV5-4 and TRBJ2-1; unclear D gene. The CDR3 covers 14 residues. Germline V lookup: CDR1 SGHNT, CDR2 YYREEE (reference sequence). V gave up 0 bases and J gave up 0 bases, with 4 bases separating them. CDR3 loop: CASSLASSYNEQFF. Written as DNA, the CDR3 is TGTGCCAGCAGCTTGGCGAGCTCCTACAATGAGCAGTTCTTC.

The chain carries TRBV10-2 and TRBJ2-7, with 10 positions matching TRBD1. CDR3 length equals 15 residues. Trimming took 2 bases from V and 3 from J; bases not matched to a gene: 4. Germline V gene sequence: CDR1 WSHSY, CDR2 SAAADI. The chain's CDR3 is CASSERGTGVYEQYF. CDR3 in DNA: TGCGCCAGCAGTGAGAGAGGGACAGGGGTCTACGAGCAGTACTTC.

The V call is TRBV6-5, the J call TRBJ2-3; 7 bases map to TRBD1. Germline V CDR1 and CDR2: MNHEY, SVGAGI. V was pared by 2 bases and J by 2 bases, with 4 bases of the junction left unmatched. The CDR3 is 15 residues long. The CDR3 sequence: CASSYTQGYTDTQYF. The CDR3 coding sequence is TGTGCCAGCAGTTACACACAGGGGTACACAGATACGCAGTATTTT.

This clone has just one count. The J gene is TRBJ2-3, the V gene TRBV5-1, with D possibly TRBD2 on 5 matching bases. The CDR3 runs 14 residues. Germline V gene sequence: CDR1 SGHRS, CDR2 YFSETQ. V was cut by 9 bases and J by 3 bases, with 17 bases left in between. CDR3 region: CATTIHTGTDTQYF. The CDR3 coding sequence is TGCGCCACCACGATACACACGGGGACAGATACGCAGTATTTT.

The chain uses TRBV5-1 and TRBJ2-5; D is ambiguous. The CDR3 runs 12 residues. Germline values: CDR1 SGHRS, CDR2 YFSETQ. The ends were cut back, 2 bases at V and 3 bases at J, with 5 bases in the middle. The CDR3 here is CASSFSKETQYF. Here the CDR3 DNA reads TGCGCCAGCAGCTTTTCCAAAGAGACCCAGTACTTC. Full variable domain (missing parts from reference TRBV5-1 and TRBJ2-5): KAGVTQTPRYLIKTRGQQVTLSCSPISGHRSVSWYQQTPGQGLQFLFEYFSETQRNKGNFPGRFSGRQFSNSRSEMNVSTLELGDSALYLCASSFSKETQYFGPGTRLLVL.

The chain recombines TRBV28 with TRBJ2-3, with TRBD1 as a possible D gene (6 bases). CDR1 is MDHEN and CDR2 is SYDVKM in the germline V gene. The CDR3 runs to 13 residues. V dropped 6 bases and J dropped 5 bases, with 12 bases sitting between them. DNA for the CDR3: TGTGCCAGCAGGTCCCCCAGGGGAGATACGCAGTATTTT. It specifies CASRSPRGDTQYF.

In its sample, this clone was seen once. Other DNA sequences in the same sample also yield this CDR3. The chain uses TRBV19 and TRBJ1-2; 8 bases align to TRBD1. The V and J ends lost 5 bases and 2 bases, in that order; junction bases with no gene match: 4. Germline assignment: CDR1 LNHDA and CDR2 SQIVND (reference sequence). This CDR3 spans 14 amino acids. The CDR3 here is CASSPGQGNYGYTF. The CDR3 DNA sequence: TGTGCCAGTAGTCCCGGACAGGGAAACTATGGCTACACCTTC. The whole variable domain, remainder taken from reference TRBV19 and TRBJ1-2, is DGGITQSPKYLFRKEGQNVTLSCEQNLNHDAMYWYRQDPGQGLRLIYYSQIVNDFQKGDIAEGYSVSREKKESFPLTVTSAQKNPTAFYLCASSPGQGNYGYTFGSGTRLTVV.

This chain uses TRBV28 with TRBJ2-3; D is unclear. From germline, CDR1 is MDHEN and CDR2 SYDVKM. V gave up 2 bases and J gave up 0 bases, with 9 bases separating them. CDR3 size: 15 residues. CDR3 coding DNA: TGTGCCAGCAGTTTAATACAGCCAAGCACAGATACGCAGTATTTT. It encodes CASSLIQPSTDTQYF. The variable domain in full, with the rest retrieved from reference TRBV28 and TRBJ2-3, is DVKVTQSSRYLVKRTGEKVFLECVQDMDHENMFWYRQDPGLGLRLIYFSYDVKMKEKGDIPEGYSVSREKKERFSLILESASTNQTSMYLCASSLIQPSTDTQYFGPGTRLTVL.

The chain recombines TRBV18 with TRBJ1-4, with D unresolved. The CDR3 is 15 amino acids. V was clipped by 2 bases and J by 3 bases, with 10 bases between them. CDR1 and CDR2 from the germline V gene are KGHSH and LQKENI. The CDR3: CASSPAVTANEKLFF. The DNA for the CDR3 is TGTGCCAGCTCACCAGCGGTGACGGCTAATGAAAAACTGTTTTTT.

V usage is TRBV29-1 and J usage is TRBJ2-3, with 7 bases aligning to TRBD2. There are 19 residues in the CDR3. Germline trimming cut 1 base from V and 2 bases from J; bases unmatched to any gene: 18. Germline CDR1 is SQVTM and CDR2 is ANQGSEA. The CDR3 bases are TGCAGCGTTGAAGGGGGGAGCGGGGTCTATCCCAAAAACACAGATACGCAGTATTTT. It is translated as CSVEGGSGVYPKNTDTQYF.